What follows are 7 T cell receptor beta chains derived from one specimen sequenced in a study of cytomegalovirus exposure and HLA in healthy donors. Researchers ran the PCR with 60 Vbeta and 13 Jbeta primers. Sequencing used immunoSEQ multiplex PCR; TCRdb keeps in-frame clones, though not all of them. The sample records approximately 190,000 clones, roughly 80% being singletons. The sequenced material came from PBMCs. These receptors were collected from a man in his forties in good health and CMV-seropositive.

The chain employs TRBV27 and TRBJ2-4; D is unresolved. The germline gives CDR1 MNHEY, CDR2 SMNVEV (reference sequence). CDR3 length: 17 residues. V was pared by 2 bases and J by 0 bases, with 14 bases between. The CDR3 is CASSLGSGLLAKNIQYF. The CDR3 DNA sequence: TGTGCCAGCAGTTTAGGGTCTGGGCTGCTAGCCAAAAACATTCAGTACTTC.

This chain uses TRBV2 with TRBJ2-7, with D tentatively TRBD2 (6 bases). Looked up from germline, CDR1 is SNHLY and CDR2 is FYNNEI. Trimming left V 7 bases short and J 6 bases short, with 13 bases between. The CDR3 is 12 amino acids. CDR3 loop: CASMGRGGEQYF. The CDR3, as DNA: TGTGCCAGCATGGGGCGGGGAGGCGAGCAGTACTTC.

CDR3 residues: CASSLETGRAQHF. The CDR3 DNA reads as TGTGCCAGCAGCTTGGAGACGGGAAGGGCCCAGCATTTT. V and J are TRBV5-8 and TRBJ1-5; no reliable D call. The length of the CDR3 is 13 residues. Germline CDR1 is SGHTS and CDR2 is YDEGEE. Trimming shortened V by 0 bases and J by 11 bases, and 12 bases separated the two germline ends. The whole variable domain, remainder taken from reference TRBV5-8 and TRBJ1-5, is EAGVTQSPTHLIKTRGQQATLRCSPISGHTSVYWYQQALGLGLQFLLWYDEGEERNRGNFPPRFSGRQFPNYSSELNVNALELEDSALYLCASSLETGRAQHFGDGTRLSIL.

The gene calls are TRBV2 and TRBJ1-6; 9 nucleotides line up with TRBD1. The V and J ends lost 7 bases and 6 bases, in that order; junction bases with no gene match: 4. Germline values: CDR1 SNHLY, CDR2 FYNNEI. The CDR3 loop spans 14 amino acids. CDR3 region: CASKKTGGNSPLHF. The CDR3, as DNA: TGTGCCAGCAAAAAGACAGGGGGTAATTCACCCCTCCACTTT. The variable domain in full, completed from reference TRBV2 and TRBJ1-6, reads EPEVTQTPSHQVTQMGQEVILRCVPISNHLYFYWYRQILGQKVEFLVSFYNNEISEKSEIFDDQFSVERPDGSNFTLKIRSTKLEDSAMYFCASKKTGGNSPLHFGNGTRLTVT.

The genes are TRBV19 and TRBJ1-1; 10 bases line up with TRBD1. Germline V CDR1 and CDR2: LNHDA, SQIVND (reference sequence). Germline trimming cut 3 bases from V and 4 bases from J; bases unmatched to any gene: 5. The CDR3 contains 15 residues. The CDR3 loop is CASSIGDRGATEAFF. CDR3 nucleotide sequence: TGTGCCAGTAGTATTGGGGACAGGGGAGCCACTGAAGCTTTCTTT.

This clone came up once. The chain has TRBV18 and TRBJ2-3; no firm D call. The V gene's germline CDR1 is KGHSH and CDR2 LQKENI. V was clipped by 6 bases and J by 0 bases, with 10 bases between them. The CDR3 sequence is 14 residues long. CDR3 in amino acids: CASSAQRSTDTQYF. DNA of the CDR3: TGTGCCAGCTCCGCACAGAGAAGCACAGATACGCAGTATTTT.

For this clone: Other DNA sequences from this sample encode an identical CDR3 as well. The chain has TRBV6-1 and TRBJ2-7, with 11 bases identical to TRBD1. Germline CDR1 reads MNHNS; CDR2 reads SASEGT. V shed 4 bases, J shed 2 bases, and the junction held 16 bases outside the gene matches. This CDR3 spans 19 amino acids. CDR3 in DNA: TGTGCCAGCAGTGGGCGGAGGGGACAGGGGGGGACGAGCCCCTACGAGCAGTACTTC. This encodes CASSGRRGQGGTSPYEQYF.